This entry concerns a single T cell receptor beta chain. The entry originates in a study of blood T cell repertoires in COVID-19. The CDR3 is 13 amino acids. The V end lost 6 bases, the J end lost 7 bases, and 15 bases lay between the germline ends. Repertoires were generated with immunoSEQ multiplex PCR, while TCRdb's copy carries only in-frame clones and drops some. The repertoire consists of more than 95,000 clones, with approximately 88% occurring once and the leading ten covering approximately 8%. Sequenced: peripheral blood. This rearrangement joins TRBV12-3 or TRBV12-4 to TRBJ1-1; D uncertain. The sequence was collected from a man aged 50-60 years with acute or convalescent COVID-19. CDR3 nucleotide sequence: TGTGCCAGCAGATCTGATGCCCGAGATGAAGCTTTCTTT. It encodes CASRSDARDEAFF.